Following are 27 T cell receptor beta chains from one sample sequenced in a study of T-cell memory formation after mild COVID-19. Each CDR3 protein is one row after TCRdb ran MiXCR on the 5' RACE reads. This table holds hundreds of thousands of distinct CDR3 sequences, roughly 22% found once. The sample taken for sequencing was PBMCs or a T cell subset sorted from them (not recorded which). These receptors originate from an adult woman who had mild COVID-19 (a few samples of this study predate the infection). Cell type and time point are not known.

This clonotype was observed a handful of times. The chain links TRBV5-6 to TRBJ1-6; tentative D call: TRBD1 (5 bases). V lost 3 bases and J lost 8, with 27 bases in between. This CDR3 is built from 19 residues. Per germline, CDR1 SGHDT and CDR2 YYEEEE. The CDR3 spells CASSSTGTEPIPSDSPLHF. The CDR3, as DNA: TGTGCCAGCAGCTCTACCGGGACTGAACCCATCCCGTCCGATTCACCCCTCCACTTT. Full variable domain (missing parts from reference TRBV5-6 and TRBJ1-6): DAGVTQSPTHLIKTRGQQVTLRCSPKSGHDTVSWYQQALGQGPQFIFQYYEEEERQRGNFPDRFSGHQFPNYSSELNVNALLLGDSALYLCASSSTGTEPIPSDSPLHFGNGTRLTVT.

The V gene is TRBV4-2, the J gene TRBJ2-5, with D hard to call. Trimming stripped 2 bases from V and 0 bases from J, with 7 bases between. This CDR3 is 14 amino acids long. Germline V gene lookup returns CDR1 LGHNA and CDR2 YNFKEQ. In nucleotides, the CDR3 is TGTGCCAGCAGCCAAACAGCGAACCAAGAGACCCAGTACTTC. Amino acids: CASSQTANQETQYF.

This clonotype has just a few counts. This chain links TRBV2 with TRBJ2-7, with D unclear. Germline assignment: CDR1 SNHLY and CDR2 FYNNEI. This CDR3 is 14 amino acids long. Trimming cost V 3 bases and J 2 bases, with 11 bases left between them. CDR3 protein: CASSDATLTYEQYF. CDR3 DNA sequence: TGTGCCAGCAGTGATGCGACGCTGACCTACGAGCAGTACTTC.

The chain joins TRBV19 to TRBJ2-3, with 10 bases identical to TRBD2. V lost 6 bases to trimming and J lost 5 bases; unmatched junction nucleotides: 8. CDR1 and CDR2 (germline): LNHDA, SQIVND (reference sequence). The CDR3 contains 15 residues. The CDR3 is CASSLAGVVGDTQYF. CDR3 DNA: TGTGCCAGTAGCCTAGCGGGAGTTGTGGGAGATACGCAGTATTTT.

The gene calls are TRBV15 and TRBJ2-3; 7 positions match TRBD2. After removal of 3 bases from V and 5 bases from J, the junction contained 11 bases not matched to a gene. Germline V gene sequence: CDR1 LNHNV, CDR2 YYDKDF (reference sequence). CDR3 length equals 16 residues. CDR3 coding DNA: TGTGCCACCAGCAGGGCTAGCGGCTCCTTTGGAGATACGCAGTATTTT. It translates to CATSRASGSFGDTQYF.

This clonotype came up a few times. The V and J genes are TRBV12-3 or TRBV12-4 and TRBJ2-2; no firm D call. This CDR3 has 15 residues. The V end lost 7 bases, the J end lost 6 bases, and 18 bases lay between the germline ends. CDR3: CASTPRPVSAGELFF. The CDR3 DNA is TGTGCCAGCACTCCTAGGCCAGTAAGCGCCGGGGAGCTGTTTTTT.

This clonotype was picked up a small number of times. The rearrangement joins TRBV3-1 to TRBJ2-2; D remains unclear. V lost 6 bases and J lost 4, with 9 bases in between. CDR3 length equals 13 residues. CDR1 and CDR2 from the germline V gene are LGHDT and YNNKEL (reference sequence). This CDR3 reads CASRLGSTGELFF. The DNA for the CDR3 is TGTGCCAGCAGGCTCGGATCCACCGGGGAGCTGTTTTTT.

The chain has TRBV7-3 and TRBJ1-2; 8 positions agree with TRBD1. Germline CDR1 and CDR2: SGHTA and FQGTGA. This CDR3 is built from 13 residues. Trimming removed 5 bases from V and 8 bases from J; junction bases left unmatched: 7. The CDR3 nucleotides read TGTGCCAGCAGCCTATCAGGGGGCAGCGGCTACACCTTC. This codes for CASSLSGGSGYTF.

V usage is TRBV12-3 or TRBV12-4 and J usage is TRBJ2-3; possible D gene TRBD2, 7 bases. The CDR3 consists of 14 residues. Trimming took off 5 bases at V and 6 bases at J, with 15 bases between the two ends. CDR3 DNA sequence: TGTGCCAGCAGTCGGGGGGCCGACCCCGATACGCAGTATTTT. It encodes CASSRGADPDTQYF.

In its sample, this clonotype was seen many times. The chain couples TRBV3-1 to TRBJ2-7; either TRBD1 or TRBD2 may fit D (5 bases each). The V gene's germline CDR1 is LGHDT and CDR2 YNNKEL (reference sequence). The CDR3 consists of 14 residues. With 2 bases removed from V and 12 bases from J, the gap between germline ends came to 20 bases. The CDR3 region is CASSQRGRQSGLYF. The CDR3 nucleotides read TGTGCCAGCAGCCAAAGGGGACGACAGAGTGGATTGTACTTC.

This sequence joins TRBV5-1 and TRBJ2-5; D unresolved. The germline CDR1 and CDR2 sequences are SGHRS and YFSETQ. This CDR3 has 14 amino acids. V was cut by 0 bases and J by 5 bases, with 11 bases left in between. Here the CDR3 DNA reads TGCGCCAGCAGCTTGGCCAAGGAGCCGGAGACCCAGTACTTC. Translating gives CASSLAKEPETQYF.

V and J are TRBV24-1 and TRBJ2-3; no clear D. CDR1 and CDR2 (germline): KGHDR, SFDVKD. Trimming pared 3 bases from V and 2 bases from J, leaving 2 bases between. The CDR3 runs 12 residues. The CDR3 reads CATSDITDTQYF. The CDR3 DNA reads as TGTGCCACCAGTGATATCACAGATACGCAGTATTTT.

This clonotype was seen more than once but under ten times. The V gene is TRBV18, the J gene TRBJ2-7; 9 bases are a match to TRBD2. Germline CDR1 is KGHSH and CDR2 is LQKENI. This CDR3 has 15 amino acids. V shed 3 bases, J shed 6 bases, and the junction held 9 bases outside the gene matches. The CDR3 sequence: CASSPPAGGVGEQYF. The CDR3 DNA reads TGTGCCAGCTCACCTCCAGCGGGAGGAGTAGGCGAGCAGTACTTC.

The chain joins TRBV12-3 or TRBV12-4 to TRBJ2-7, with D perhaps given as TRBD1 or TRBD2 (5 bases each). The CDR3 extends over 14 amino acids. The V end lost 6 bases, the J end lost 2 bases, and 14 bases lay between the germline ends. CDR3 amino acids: CASRGPGTTYEQYF. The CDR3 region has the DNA TGTGCCAGCAGGGGCCCCGGGACGACCTACGAGCAGTACTTC.

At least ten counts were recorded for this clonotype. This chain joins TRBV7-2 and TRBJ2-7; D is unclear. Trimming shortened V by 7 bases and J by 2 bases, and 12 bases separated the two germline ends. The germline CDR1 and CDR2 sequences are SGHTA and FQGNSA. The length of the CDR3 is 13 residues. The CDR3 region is CASTNEPAYEQYF. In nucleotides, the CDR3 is TGTGCCAGCACAAACGAGCCCGCCTACGAGCAGTACTTC.

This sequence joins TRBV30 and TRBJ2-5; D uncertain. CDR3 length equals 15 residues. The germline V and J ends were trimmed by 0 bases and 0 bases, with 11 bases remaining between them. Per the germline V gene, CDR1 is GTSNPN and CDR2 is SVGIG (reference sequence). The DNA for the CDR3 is TGTGCCTGGAGTGTCGGCAGTTGGTACCAAGAGACCCAGTACTTC. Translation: CAWSVGSWYQETQYF.

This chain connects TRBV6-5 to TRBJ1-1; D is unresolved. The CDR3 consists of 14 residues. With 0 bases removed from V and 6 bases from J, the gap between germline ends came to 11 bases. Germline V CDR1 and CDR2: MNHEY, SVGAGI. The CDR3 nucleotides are TGTGCCAGCAGTTACTCAAGGAACAGCGCTGAAGCTTTCTTT. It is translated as CASSYSRNSAEAFF.

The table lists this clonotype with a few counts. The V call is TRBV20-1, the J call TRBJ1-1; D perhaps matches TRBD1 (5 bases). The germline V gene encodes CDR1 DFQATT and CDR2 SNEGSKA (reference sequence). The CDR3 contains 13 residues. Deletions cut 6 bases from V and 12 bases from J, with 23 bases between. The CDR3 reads CSAPQTGRPGSFF. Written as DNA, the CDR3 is TGCAGTGCCCCCCAGACGGGGCGGCCTGGGTCTTTCTTT.

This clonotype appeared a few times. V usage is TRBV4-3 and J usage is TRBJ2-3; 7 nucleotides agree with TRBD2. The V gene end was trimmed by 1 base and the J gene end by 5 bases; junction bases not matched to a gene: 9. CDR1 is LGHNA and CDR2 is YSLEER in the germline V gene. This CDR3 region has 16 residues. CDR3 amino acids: CASSQGEGGPRDTQYF. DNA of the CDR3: TGCGCCAGCAGCCAAGGCGAGGGAGGGCCAAGAGATACGCAGTATTTT.

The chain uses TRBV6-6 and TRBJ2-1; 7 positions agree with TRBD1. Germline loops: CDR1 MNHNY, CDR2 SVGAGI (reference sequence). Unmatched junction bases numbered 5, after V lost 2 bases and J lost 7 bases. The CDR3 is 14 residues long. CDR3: CASSYRDSRNEQFF. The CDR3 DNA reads TGTGCCAGCAGTTACCGGGACAGTAGGAATGAGCAGTTCTTC.

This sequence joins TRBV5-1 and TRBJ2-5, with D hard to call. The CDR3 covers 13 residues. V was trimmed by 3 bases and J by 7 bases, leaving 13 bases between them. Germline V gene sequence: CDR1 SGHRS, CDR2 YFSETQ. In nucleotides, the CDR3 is TGCGCCAGCAGCTACACGGGCTGGGGGACCCAGTACTTC. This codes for CASSYTGWGTQYF.

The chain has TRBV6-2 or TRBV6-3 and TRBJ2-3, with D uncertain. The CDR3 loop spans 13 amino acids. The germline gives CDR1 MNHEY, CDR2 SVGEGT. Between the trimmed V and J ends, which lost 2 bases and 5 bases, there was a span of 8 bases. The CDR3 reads CASSYSVIDTQYF. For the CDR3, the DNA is TGTGCCAGCAGTTACAGTGTGATAGATACGCAGTATTTT.

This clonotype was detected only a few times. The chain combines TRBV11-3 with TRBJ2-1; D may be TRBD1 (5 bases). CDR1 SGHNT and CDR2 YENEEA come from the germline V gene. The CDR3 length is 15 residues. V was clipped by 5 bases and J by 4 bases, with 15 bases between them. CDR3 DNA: TGTGCCAGCAGCCGAGACTCGACAGTTTACAATGAGCAGTTCTTC. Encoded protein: CASSRDSTVYNEQFF.

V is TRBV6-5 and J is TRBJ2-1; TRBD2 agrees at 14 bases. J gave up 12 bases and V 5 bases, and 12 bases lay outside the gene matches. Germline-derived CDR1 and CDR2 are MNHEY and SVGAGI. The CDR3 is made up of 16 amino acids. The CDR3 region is CASSTRTSGGKEGQFF. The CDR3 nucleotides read TGTGCCAGCAGTACGCGGACTAGCGGGGGGAAGGAAGGGCAGTTCTTC.

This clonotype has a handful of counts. CDR3 residues: CASSLTGNIQYF. CDR3 nucleotide sequence: TGTGCCAGCAGCTTAACGGGAAACATTCAGTACTTC. This chain links TRBV7-2 with TRBJ2-4; D unclear. V lost 2 bases and J lost 6, with 5 bases in between. Germline-derived CDR1 and CDR2 are SGHTA and FQGNSA. The CDR3 length is 12 residues.

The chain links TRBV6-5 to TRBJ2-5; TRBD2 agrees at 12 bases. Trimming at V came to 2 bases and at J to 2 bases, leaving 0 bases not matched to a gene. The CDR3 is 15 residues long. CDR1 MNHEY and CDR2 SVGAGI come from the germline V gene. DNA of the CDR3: TGTGCCAGCAGTTACGGACTAGCGGGACAAGAGACCCAGTACTTC. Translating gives CASSYGLAGQETQYF.

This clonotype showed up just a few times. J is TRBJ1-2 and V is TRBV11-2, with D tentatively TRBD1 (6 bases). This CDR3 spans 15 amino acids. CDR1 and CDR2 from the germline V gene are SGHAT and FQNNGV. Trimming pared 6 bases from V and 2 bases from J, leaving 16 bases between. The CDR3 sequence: CASSRQEGVNYGYTF. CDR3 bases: TGTGCCAGCAGTCGTCAGGAGGGGGTCAACTATGGCTACACCTTC. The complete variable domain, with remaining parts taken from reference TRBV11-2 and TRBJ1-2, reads EAGVAQSPRYKIIEKRQSVAFWCNPISGHATLYWYQQILGQGPKLLIQFQNNGVVDDSQLPKDRFSAERLKGVDSTLKIQPAKLEDSAVYLCASSRQEGVNYGYTFGSGTRLTVV.